The clone carrying this TCR beta chain was seen only a few times. Its antigen remains unidentified. These data originate in a study of molecular identifiers for immune sequencing clone quantification. Study outcomes and limitations: Clones above 20 RNA copies contained over 99% of effector molecules but under 1% of naive ones. Underestimated sizes of highly expanded clones could result from identical TCR molecules that share a barcode.

The CDR3 extends over 15 amino acids. Germline V gives CDR1 DFQATT, CDR2 SNEGSKA (reference sequence). V lost 0 bases and J lost 7, with 19 bases in between. From the PCR reads, TCRdb called clonotypes with MiXCR, one entry per CDR3 protein. The sample records around 470,000 distinct CDR3 sequences, roughly 23% being singletons. The chain has TRBV20-1 and TRBJ2-7, with D perhaps matching TRBD2 (6 bases). The sample consisted of naive CD8+ T cells from blood, with Jurkat cell RNA spiked in. Subset noted: FACS-sorted CD8+CD4-CCR7+CD45RA+ naive T cells. The receptor's source is a human donor in good health. Some libraries in this study had Jurkat cell RNA spiked in. The CDR3: CSARDPGGFPGEQYF. In DNA form, the CDR3 reads TGCAGTGCTAGAGATCCCGGGGGTTTTCCGGGGGAGCAGTACTTC.